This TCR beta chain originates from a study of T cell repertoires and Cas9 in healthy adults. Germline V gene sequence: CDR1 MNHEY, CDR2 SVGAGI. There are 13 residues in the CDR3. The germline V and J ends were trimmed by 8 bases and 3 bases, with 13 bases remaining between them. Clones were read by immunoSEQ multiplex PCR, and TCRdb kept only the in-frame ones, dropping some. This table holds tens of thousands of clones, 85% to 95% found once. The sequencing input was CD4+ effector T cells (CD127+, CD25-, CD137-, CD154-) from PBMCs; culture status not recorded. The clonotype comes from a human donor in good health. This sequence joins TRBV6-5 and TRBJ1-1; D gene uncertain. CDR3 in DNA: TGTGCCAGCCATCGAGTTAGGGACACTGAAGCTTTCTTT. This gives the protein CASHRVRDTEAFF.